The rows below give T cell receptor beta chains drawn from one sample of a study of vaccination effects on CD4 cells after COVID-19. Here immunoSEQ multiplex PCR was the method, and the copy in TCRdb shows in-frame clones only, minus some. The profile shows 30,000 or so clones, less than 85% of them singletons. The antigens these receptors bind are not known. The sample in question was CD4+ T cells from PBMCs cultured with HCoV-NL63 spike peptides, obtained after COVID-19 vaccination. The receptor set was obtained from a human donor who received a COVID-19 vaccine. Both conserved end residues are part of each CDR3. Fields, in order: J gene, clone size, D gene, V gene, CDR3 DNA, CDR3 protein. The D gene is left open where the match is weak. Not all rows give a size; the values are once, few, many and, for expanded clones, a class.

J: TRBJ1-6
size: .
D: .
V: TRBV5-5
DNA: TGTGCCAGCAGCCTAGGACAGCCCTCCCGAACCAATTCACCCCTCCACTTT
CDR3: CASSLGQPSRTNSPLHF

J: TRBJ2-7
size: .
D: .
V: TRBV6-6
DNA: TGTGCCAGCAGGCGCGAGTCCAGGGGACGGTACGAGCAGTACTTC
CDR3: CASRRESRGRYEQYF

J: TRBJ2-7
size: .
D: TRBD1
V: TRBV7-8
DNA: TGTGCCAGCAGCTTAGCGGGGACAGCCACCTACGAGCAGTACTTC
CDR3: CASSLAGTATYEQYF

J: TRBJ2-7
size: .
D: .
V: TRBV3-1/TRBV3-2
DNA: TGTGCCAGCAGCCAACTCTCCGAGCAGTACTTC
CDR3: CASSQLSEQYF

J: TRBJ2-2
size: .
D: .
V: TRBV5-5
DNA: TGTGCCAGCAGCTTGGCCTTGGGCACCGGGGAGCTGTTTTTT
CDR3: CASSLALGTGELFF

J: TRBJ1-3
size: .
D: TRBD1
V: TRBV7-9
DNA: TGTGCCAGCAGCTTAGGCCAGGGACAGGACCTCCCTCGATTT
CDR3: CASSLGQGQDLPRF

J: TRBJ2-7
size: .
D: .
V: TRBV7-9
DNA: TGTGCCAGCAGCTTAGAACGGGAGAAACCCTACGAGCAGTACTTC
CDR3: CASSLEREKPYEQYF

J: TRBJ2-1
size: .
D: TRBD2
V: TRBV7-2
DNA: TGTGCCAGCAGCCCCGGACTAGCGGAGCAGTTCTTC
CDR3: CASSPGLAEQFF

J: TRBJ1-5
size: few
D: .
V: TRBV27
DNA: TGTGCCAGCAGCCGAGACGGACGGCTCAATCAGCCCCAGCATTTT
CDR3: CASSRDGRLNQPQHF

J: TRBJ2-3
size: .
D: .
V: TRBV7-2
DNA: TGTGCCAGCAGCTTAGACTTGGGGGGGCGGACGGATACGCAGTATTTT
CDR3: CASSLDLGGRTDTQYF

J: TRBJ1-4
size: once
D: .
V: TRBV11-3
DNA: TGTGCCAGCAGCTTAGGGCCGTCTAATGAAAAACTGTTTTTT
CDR3: CASSLGPSNEKLFF

J: TRBJ2-7
size: .
D: .
V: TRBV15
DNA: TGTGCCACCAGCAGAGATCCGGGACTCTACGAGCAGTACTTC
CDR3: CATSRDPGLYEQYF

J: TRBJ1-5
size: .
D: .
V: TRBV27
DNA: TGTGCCAGCAGTTTAGGACCGGGCCCCAATCAGCCCCAGCATTTT
CDR3: CASSLGPGPNQPQHF

J: TRBJ2-1
size: .
D: .
V: TRBV4-1
DNA: TGCGCCAGCAGCCAAGAAACCCTGCAGTTCTTC
CDR3: CASSQETLQFF

J: TRBJ2-7
size: .
D: TRBD1
V: TRBV6-5
DNA: TGTGCCAGCAGTTATCGAGGGGGCGTCTCCTACGAGCAGTACTTC
CDR3: CASSYRGGVSYEQYF

J: TRBJ1-5
size: .
D: .
V: TRBV2
DNA: TGTGCCAGCAGTAAACAGGGTTGGCAGCCCCAGCATTTT
CDR3: CASSKQGWQPQHF

J: TRBJ2-7
size: .
D: .
V: TRBV2
DNA: TGTGCCAGCACCTTACAGGAGGCCTACGAGCAGTACTTC
CDR3: CASTLQEAYEQYF

J: TRBJ2-2
size: .
D: TRBD2
V: TRBV18
DNA: TGTGCCAGCTCTAGCGGGGGAGACACCGGGGAGCTGTTTTTT
CDR3: CASSSGGDTGELFF

J: TRBJ1-2
size: few
D: TRBD1
V: TRBV29-1
DNA: TGCAGCGTAGGGGGACAGGGTGGCTACACCTTC
CDR3: CSVGGQGGYTF

J: TRBJ1-5
size: once
D: TRBD1
V: TRBV18
DNA: TGTGCCAGCTCGCAACGCCGGGACAGGGTTGGCAATCAGCCCCAGCATTTT
CDR3: CASSQRRDRVGNQPQHF

J: TRBJ2-5
size: once
D: TRBD2
V: TRBV5-1
DNA: TGCGCCAGCAGCTTCCCCGCGGGGGTTGGTTCGGAGACCCAGTACTTC
CDR3: CASSFPAGVGSETQYF

J: TRBJ2-1
size: few
D: .
V: TRBV6-4
DNA: TGTGCCAGCAGTGACACTTCGGGGGTAGGCTACAATGAGCAGTTCTTC
CDR3: CASSDTSGVGYNEQFF

J: TRBJ1-5
size: .
D: .
V: TRBV11-2
DNA: TGTGCCAGCAGCTTAATGGGAGAATTAAATCAGCCCCAGCATTTT
CDR3: CASSLMGELNQPQHF

J: TRBJ1-4
size: .
D: TRBD1
V: TRBV3-1/TRBV3-2
DNA: TGTGCCAGCAGTGGGGGACAGGTCGGAGGCAATGAAAAACTGTTTTTT
CDR3: CASSGGQVGGNEKLFF